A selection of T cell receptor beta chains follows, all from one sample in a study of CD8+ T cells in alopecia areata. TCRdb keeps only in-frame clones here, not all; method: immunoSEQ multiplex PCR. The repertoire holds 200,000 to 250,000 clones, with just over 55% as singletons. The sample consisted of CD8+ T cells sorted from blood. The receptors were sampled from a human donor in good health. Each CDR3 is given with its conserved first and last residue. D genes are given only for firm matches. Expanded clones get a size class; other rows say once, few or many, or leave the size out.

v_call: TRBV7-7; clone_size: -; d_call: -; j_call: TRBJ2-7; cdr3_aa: CASSPGGAGDYEQYF; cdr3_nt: TGTGCCAGCAGCCCAGGTGGGGCAGGGGACTACGAGCAGTACTTC
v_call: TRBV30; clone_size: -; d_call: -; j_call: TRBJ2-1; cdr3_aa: CASSDQGSYNEQFF; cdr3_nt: TGTGCCTCCTCCGACCAGGGATCCTACAATGAGCAGTTCTTC
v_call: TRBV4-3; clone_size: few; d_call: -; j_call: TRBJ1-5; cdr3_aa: CASSQLRTYQPQHF; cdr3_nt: TGCGCCAGCAGCCAACTCCGTACCTATCAGCCCCAGCATTTT
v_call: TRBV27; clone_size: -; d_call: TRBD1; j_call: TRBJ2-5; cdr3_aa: CASSSPWTGGLETQYF; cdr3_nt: TGTGCCAGCAGTTCTCCCTGGACAGGGGGCTTGGAGACCCAGTACTTC
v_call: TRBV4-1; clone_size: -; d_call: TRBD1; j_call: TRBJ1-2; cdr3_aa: CASSRPSPGQGSPPTGGYTF; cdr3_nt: TGCGCCAGCAGCCGCCCTTCCCCAGGACAGGGAAGCCCGCCGACCGGTGGCTACACCTTC
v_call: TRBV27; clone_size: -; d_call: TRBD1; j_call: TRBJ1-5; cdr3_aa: CASSLTGNQPQHF; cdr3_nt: TGTGCCAGCAGTTTGACAGGGAATCAGCCCCAGCATTTT
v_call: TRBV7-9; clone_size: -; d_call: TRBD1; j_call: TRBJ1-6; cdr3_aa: CASSISTGGPSPLHF; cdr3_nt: TGTGCCAGCAGCATCTCGACAGGGGGCCCATCACCCCTCCACTTT
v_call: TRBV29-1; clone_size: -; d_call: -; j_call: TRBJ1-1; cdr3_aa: CSVVPETNRGEAFF; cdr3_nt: TGCAGCGTTGTACCGGAGACAAACCGTGGAGAAGCTTTCTTT
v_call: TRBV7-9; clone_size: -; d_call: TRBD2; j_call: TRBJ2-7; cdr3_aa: CASSPAWGLGAYEQYF; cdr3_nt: TGTGCCAGCAGCCCGGCTTGGGGACTAGGGGCATACGAGCAGTACTTC
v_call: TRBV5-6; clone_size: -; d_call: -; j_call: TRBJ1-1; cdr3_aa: CASSLGWNTEAFF; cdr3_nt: TGTGCCAGCAGCTTAGGGTGGAACACTGAAGCTTTCTTT
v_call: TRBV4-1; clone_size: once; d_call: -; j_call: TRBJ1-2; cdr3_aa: CASSQAGTVYGYTF; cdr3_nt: TGCGCCAGCAGCCAAGCCGGGACGGTCTATGGCTACACCTTC
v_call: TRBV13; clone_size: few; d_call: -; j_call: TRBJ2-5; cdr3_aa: CASSSRVLAQETQYF; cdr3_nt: TGTGCCAGCAGCTCCCGGGTCCTAGCTCAAGAGACCCAGTACTTC
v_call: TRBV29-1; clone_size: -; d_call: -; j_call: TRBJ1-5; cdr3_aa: CSVETGIGNQPQHF; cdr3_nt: TGCAGCGTTGAAACAGGGATTGGCAATCAGCCCCAGCATTTT
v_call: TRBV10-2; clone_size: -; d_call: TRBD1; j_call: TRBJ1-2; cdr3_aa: CASSDQGQGYYGYTF; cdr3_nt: TGCGCCAGCAGTGATCAAGGACAGGGCTACTATGGCTACACCTTC
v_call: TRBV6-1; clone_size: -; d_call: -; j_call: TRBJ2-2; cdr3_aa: CASSEYRLADTGELFF; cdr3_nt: TGTGCCAGCAGTGAATATCGGCTAGCTGACACCGGGGAGCTGTTTTTT
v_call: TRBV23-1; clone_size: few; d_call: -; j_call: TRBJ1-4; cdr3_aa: CASSQSNRGEKLFF; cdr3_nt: TGCGCCAGCAGTCAATCCAATAGGGGGGAAAAACTGTTTTTT
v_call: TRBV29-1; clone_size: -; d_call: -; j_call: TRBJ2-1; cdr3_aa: CSVERATNNEQFF; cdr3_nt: TGCAGCGTTGAAAGGGCGACCAACAATGAGCAGTTCTTC
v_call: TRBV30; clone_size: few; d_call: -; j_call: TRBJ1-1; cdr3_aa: CAWSVPEAFF; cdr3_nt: TGTGCCTGGAGTGTGCCGGAAGCTTTCTTT
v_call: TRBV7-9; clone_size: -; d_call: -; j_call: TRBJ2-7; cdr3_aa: CASSLAGGPYEQYF; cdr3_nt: TGTGCCAGCAGCTTAGCAGGGGGTCCCTACGAGCAGTACTTC
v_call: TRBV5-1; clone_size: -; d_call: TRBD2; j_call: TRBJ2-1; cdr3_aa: CASSLQRGRSPNNEQFF; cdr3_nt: TGCGCCAGCAGTTTACAGCGGGGGCGCTCCCCCAACAATGAGCAGTTCTTC
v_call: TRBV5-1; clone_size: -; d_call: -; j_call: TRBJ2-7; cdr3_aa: CASRGSTYEQYF; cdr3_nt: TGCGCCAGCAGAGGGTCAACCTACGAGCAGTACTTC
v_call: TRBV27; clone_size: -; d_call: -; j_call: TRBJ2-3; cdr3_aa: CASSSPQRGTDTQYF; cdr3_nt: TGTGCCAGCAGTTCCCCCCAGCGGGGCACAGATACGCAGTATTTT
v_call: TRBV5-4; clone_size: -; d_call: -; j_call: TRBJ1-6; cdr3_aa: CASSSPPGDTLHF; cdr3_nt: TGTGCCAGCAGCTCCCCTCCGGGGGATACCCTCCACTTT
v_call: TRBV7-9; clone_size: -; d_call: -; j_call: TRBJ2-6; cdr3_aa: CASSLGGGTGANVLTF; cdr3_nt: TGTGCCAGCAGCTTAGGAGGGGGAACTGGGGCCAACGTCCTGACTTTC
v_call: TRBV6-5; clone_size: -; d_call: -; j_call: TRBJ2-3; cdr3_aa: CASSYKGSTDTQYF; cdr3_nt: TGTGCCAGCAGTTACAAGGGTAGCACAGATACGCAGTATTTT
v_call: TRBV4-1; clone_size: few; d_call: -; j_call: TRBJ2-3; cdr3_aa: CASSQDRSSYTDTQYF; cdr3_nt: TGCGCCAGCAGCCAAGATCGATCTTCTTACACAGATACGCAGTATTTT
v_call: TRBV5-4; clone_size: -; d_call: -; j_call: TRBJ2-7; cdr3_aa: CASSVRGEQYF; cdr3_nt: TGTGCCAGCAGCGTCCGGGGAGAGCAGTACTTC
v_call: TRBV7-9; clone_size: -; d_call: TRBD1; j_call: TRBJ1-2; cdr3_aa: CASGTGGPYGYTF; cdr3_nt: TGTGCCAGCGGAACAGGGGGACCTTATGGCTACACCTTC
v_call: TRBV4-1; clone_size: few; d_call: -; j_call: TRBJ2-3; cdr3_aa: CASSQDRGVEYF; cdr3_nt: TGCGCCAGCAGCCAAGATCGGGGCGTGGAGTATTTT
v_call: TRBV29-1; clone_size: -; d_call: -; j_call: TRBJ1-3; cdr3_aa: CSVEEEAGDHSGNTIYF; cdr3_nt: TGCAGCGTTGAAGAAGAGGCAGGGGATCACTCTGGAAACACCATATATTTT
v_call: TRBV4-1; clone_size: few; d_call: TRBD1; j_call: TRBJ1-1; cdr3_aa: CASSQEGGPLPEAFF; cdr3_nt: TGCGCCAGCAGCCAAGAAGGGGGCCCACTTCCTGAAGCTTTCTTT
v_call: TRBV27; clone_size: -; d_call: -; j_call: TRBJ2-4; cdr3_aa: CASSPEQGAKNIQYF; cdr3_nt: TGTGCCAGCAGTCCCGAACAGGGAGCCAAAAACATTCAGTACTTC
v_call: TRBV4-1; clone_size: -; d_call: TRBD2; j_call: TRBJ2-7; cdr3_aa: CASSLRAGGSYEQYF; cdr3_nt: TGCGCCAGCAGCCTAAGAGCGGGGGGGTCCTACGAGCAGTACTTC
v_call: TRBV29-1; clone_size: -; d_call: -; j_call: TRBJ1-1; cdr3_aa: CSVGLNTEAFF; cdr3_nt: TGCAGCGTTGGCCTGAACACTGAAGCTTTCTTT
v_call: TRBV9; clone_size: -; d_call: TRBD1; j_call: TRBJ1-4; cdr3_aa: CASSPGTVEKLFF; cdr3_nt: TGTGCCAGCAGCCCCGGGACAGTGGAAAAACTGTTTTTT
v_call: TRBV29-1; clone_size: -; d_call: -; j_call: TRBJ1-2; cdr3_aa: CSVGGGIPDGYTF; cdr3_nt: TGCAGCGTTGGTGGTGGGATACCGGATGGCTACACCTTC
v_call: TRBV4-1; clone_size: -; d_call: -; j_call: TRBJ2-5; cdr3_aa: CASSQRRAHLAETQYF; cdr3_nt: TGCGCCAGCAGCCAAAGGCGAGCCCACCTAGCAGAGACCCAGTACTTC
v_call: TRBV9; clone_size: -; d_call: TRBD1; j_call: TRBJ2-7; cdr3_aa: CASQGQDSYEQYF; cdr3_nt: TGTGCCTCGCAGGGACAGGACTCCTACGAGCAGTACTTC
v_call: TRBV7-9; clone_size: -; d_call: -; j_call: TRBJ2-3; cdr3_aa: CASSLVDTQYF; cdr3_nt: TGTGCCAGCAGCCTCGTAGATACGCAGTATTTT
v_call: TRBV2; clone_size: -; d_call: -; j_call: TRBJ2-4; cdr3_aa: CASTEVGSQNIQYF; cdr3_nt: TGTGCCAGCACCGAAGTAGGTTCCCAAAACATTCAGTACTTC
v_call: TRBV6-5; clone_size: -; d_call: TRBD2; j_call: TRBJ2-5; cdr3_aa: CASSYYWLAGTQAQYF; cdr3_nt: TGTGCCAGCAGTTACTACTGGTTAGCGGGGACCCAGGCCCAGTACTTC
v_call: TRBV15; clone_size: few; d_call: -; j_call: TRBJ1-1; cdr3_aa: CATSSSESITNTEAFF; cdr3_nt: TGTGCCACCAGCAGCTCAGAGTCAATTACAAACACTGAAGCTTTCTTT
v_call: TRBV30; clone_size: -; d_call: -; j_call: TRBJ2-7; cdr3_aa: CAWSRTYEQYF; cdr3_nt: TGTGCCTGGAGTAGGACTTACGAGCAGTACTTC
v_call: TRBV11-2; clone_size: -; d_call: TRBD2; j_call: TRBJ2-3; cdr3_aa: CASSLRLAESTDTQYF; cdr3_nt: TGTGCCAGCAGCTTAAGACTAGCGGAGTCCACAGATACGCAGTATTTT
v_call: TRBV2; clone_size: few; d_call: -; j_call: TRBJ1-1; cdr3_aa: CASRPNTEAFF; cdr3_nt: TGTGCCAGCAGGCCCAACACTGAAGCTTTCTTT
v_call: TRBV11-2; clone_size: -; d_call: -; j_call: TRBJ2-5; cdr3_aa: CASSLARGAGETQYF; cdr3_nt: TGTGCCAGCAGCTTAGCTCGGGGCGCAGGGGAGACCCAGTACTTC
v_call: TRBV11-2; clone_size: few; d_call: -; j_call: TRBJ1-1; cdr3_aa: CASSLEGSRLNTEAFF; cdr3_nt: TGTGCCAGCAGCTTAGAGGGGTCTCGGCTGAACACTGAAGCTTTCTTT
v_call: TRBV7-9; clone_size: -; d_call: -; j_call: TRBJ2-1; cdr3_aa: CASSSGRDWPDEQFF; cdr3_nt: TGTGCCAGCAGCTCAGGCCGGGACTGGCCGGATGAGCAGTTCTTC
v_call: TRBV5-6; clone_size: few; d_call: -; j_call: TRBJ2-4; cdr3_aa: CASSLNRLGIQYF; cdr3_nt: TGTGCCAGCAGCTTGAACAGGTTGGGCATTCAGTACTTC
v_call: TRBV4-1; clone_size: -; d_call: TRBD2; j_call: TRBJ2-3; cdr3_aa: CASSQETSGGASDTQYF; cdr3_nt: TGCGCCAGCAGCCAAGAAACTAGCGGGGGGGCTTCAGATACGCAGTATTTT
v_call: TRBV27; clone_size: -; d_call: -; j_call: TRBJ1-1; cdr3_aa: CASNAGTRGNTEAFF; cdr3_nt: TGTGCCAGCAACGCCGGGACCCGAGGAAACACTGAAGCTTTCTTT
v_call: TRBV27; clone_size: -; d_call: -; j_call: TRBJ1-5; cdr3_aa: CASSSGKNQPQHF; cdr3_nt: TGTGCCAGCAGTTCAGGGAAGAATCAGCCCCAGCATTTT
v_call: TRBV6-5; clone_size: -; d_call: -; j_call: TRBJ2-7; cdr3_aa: CASSQQGYEQYF; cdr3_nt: TGTGCCAGCAGTCAACAGGGTTACGAGCAGTACTTC
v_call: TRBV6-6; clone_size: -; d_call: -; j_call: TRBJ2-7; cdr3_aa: CAIKDSDEQYF; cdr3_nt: TGTGCCATTAAGGACAGCGACGAGCAGTACTTC
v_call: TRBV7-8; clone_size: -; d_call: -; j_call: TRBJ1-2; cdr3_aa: CASSLEEGNYGYTF; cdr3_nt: TGTGCCAGCAGCTTAGAAGAGGGGAACTATGGCTACACCTTC
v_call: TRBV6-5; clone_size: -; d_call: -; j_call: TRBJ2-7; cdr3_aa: CASSYSTGSPYEQYF; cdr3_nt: TGTGCCAGCAGTTACTCAACAGGGTCGCCCTACGAGCAGTACTTC